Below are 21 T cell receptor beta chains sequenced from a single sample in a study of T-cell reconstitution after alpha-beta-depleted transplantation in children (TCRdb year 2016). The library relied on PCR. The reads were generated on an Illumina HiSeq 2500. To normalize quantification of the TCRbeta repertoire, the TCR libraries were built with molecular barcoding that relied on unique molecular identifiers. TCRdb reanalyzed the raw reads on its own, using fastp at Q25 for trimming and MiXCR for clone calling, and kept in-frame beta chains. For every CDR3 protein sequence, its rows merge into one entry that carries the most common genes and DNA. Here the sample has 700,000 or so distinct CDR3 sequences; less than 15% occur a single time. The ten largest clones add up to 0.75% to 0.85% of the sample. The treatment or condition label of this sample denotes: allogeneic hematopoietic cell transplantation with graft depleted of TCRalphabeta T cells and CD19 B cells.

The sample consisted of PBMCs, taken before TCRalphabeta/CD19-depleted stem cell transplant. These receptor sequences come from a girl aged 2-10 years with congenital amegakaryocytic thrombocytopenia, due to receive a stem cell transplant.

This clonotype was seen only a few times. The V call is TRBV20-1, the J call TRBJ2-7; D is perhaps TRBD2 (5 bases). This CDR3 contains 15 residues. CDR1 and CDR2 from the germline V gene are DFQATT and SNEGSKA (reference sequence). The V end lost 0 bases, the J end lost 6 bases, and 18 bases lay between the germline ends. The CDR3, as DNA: TGCAGTGCTAGAGATGTTTCCGCGGCGGGTGGCGAGCAGTACTTC. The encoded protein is CSARDVSAAGGEQYF.

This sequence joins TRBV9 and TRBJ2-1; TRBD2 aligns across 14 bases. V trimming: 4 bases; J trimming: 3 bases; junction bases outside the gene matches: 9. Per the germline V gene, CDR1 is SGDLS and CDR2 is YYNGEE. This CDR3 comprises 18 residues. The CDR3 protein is CASSTGTSGSVHYNEQFF. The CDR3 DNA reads TGTGCCAGCAGCACCGGGACTAGCGGGAGTGTTCACTACAATGAGCAGTTCTTC.

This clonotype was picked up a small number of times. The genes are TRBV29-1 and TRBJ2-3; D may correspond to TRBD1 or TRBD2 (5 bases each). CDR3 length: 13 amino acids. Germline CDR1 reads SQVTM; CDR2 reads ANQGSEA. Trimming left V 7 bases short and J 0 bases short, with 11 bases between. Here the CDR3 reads CSGTQGSTDTQYF. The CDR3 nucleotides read TGCAGCGGGACTCAGGGAAGCACAGATACGCAGTATTTT.

The CDR3 DNA reads TGTGCCAGCAGGCCACCCCCGCGGGCTAGTCGGATCGATGGCTACACCTTC. It translates to CASRPPPRASRIDGYTF. The J gene is TRBJ1-2, the V gene TRBV7-9; no clear D gene. Germline V gene sequence: CDR1 SEHNR, CDR2 FQNEAQ (reference sequence). The CDR3 covers 17 residues. V lost 6 bases to trimming and J lost 6 bases, with 26 bases between them.

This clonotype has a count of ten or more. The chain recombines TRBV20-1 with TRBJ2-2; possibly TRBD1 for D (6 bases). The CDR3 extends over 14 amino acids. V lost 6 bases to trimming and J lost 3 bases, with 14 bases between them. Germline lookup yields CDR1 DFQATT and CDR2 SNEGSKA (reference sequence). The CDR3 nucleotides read TGCAGTGCACATACGGGACACCACACCGGGGAGCTGTTTTTT. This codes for CSAHTGHHTGELFF.

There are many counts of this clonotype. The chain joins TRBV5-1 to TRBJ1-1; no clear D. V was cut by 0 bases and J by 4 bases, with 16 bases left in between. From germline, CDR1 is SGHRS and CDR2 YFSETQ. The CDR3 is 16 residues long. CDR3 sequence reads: CASSLDGLVGATEAFF. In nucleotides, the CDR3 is TGCGCCAGCAGCTTGGACGGCCTAGTAGGAGCCACTGAAGCTTTCTTT.

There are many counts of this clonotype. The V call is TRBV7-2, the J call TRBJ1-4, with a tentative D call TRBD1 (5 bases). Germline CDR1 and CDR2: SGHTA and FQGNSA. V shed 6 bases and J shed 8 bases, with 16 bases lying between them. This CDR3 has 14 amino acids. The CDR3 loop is CASSRLKTVEKLFF. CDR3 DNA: TGTGCCAGCAGTCGATTGAAGACAGTGGAAAAACTGTTTTTT.

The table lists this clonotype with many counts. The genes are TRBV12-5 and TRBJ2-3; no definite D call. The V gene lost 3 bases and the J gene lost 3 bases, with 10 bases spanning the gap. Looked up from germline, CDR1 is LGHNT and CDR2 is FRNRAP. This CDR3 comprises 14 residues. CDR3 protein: CASGFRAETDTQYF. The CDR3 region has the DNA TGTGCTAGTGGTTTTCGGGCTGAAACAGATACGCAGTATTTT.

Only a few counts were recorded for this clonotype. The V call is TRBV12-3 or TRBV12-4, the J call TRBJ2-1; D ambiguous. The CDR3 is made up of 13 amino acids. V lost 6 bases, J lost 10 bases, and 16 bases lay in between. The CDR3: CASSLGGRAEQFF. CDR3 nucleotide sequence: TGTGCCAGCAGCCTAGGCGGCCGGGCCGAGCAGTTCTTC.

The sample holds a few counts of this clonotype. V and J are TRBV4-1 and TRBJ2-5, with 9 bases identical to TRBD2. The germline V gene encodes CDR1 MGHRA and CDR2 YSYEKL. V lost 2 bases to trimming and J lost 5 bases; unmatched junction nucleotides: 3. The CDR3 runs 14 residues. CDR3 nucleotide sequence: TGCGCCAGCAGCCAAATAGCGGGAGAGGAGACCCAGTACTTC. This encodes CASSQIAGEETQYF.

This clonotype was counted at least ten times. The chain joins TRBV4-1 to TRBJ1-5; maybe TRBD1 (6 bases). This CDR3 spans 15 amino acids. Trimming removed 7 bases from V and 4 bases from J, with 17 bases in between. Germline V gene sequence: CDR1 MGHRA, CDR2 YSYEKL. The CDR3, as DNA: TGCGCCAGCACTCCTACTTACCAGGGGAATCAGCCCCAGCATTTT. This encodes CASTPTYQGNQPQHF.

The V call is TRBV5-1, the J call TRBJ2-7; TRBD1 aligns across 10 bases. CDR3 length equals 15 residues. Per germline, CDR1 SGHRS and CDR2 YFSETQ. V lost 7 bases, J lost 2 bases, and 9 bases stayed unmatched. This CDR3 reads CASRNSGTGAYEQYF. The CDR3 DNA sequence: TGCGCCAGCCGTAACTCCGGGACAGGGGCCTACGAGCAGTACTTC.

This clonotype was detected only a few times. This CDR3 reads CASSIGLAGGLSSYEQYF. Here the CDR3 DNA reads TGCGCCAGCAGCATTGGACTAGCGGGAGGCCTCAGCTCCTACGAGCAGTACTTC. The V and J genes are TRBV5-1 and TRBJ2-7; 14 bases fit TRBD2. Germline V gene lookup returns CDR1 SGHRS and CDR2 YFSETQ. The CDR3 extends over 18 amino acids. Trimming took 4 bases from V and 0 from J; bases not matched to a gene: 9.

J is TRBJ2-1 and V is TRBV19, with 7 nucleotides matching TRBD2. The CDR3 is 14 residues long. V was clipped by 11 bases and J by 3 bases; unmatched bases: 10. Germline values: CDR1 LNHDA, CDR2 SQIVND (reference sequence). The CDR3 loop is CAWSSKRGYNEQFF. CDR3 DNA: TGTGCCTGGAGTTCCAAGCGGGGCTACAATGAGCAGTTCTTC.

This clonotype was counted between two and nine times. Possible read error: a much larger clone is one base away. The CDR3 protein is CASSSQGADYGYAF. CDR3 in DNA: TGTGCCAGCAGTTCACAGGGGGCGGACTATGGCTACGCCTTC. The rearrangement uses TRBV27 and TRBJ1-2, with 9 bases matching TRBD1. Germline lookup yields CDR1 MNHEY and CDR2 SMNVEV (reference sequence). This CDR3 comprises 14 residues.

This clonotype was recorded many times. CDR3 bases: TGTGCCAGCAGTTACTCGATCCCGCCCCCTGGGGCCAACGTCCTGACTTTC. It translates to CASSYSIPPPGANVLTF. The chain combines TRBV6-5 with TRBJ2-6; no definite D call. The germline V gene has CDR1 MNHEY and CDR2 SVGAGI. V was trimmed by 0 bases and J by 2 bases, leaving 11 bases between them. CDR3 length: 17 amino acids.

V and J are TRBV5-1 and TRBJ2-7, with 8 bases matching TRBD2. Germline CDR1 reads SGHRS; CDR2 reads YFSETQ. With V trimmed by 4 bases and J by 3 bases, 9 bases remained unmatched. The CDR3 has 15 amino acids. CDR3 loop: CASSLTAGALYEQYF. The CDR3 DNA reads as TGCGCCAGCAGCCTAACAGCGGGAGCACTCTACGAGCAGTACTTC. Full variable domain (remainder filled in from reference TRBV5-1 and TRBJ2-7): KAGVTQTPRYLIKTRGQQVTLSCSPISGHRSVSWYQQTPGQGLQFLFEYFSETQRNKGNFPGRFSGRQFSNSRSEMNVSTLELGDSALYLCASSLTAGALYEQYFGPGTRLTVT.

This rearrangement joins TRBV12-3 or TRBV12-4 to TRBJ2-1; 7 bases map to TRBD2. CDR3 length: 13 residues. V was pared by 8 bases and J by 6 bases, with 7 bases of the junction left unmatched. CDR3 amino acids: CASGGLVGNEQFF. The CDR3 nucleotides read TGTGCCAGCGGAGGACTAGTTGGCAATGAGCAGTTCTTC.

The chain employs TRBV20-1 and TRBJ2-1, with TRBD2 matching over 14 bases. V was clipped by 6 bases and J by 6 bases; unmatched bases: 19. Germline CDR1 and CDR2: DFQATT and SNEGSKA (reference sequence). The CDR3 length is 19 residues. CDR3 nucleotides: TGCAGTGCAGTCGGAATAGGACTAGCGGGAGGTCTGAGGGGCAATGAGCAGTTCTTC. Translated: CSAVGIGLAGGLRGNEQFF.

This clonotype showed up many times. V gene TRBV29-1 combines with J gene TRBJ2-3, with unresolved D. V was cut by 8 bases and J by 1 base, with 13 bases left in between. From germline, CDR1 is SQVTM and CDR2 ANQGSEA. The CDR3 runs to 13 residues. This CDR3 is CSTTTGGTDTQYF. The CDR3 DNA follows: TGCAGCACAACGACGGGTGGCACAGATACGCAGTATTTT.

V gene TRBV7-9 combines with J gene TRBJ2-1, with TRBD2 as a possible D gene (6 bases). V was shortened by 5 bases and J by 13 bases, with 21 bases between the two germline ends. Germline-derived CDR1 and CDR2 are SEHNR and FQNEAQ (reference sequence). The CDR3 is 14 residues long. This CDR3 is CASSPNPGTQNQFF. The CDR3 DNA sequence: TGTGCCAGCAGCCCCAATCCTGGGACTCAGAACCAGTTCTTC.